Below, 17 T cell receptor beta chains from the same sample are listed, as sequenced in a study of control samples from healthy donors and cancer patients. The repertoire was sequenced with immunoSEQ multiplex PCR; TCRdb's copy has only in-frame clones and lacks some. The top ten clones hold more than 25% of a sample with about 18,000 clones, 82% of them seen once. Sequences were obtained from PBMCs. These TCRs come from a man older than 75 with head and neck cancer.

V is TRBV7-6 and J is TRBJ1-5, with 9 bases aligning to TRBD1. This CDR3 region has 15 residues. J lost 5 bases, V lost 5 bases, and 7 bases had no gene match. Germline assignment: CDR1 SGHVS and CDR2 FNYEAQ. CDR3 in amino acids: CASSPQGQGDQPQHF. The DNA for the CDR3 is TGTGCCAGCAGCCCCCAGGGACAGGGAGATCAGCCCCAGCATTTT.

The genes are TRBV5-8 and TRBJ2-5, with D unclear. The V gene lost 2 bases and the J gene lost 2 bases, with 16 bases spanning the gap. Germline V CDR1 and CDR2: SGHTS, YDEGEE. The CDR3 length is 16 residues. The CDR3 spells CASSFTGRNKQETQYF. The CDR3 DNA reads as TGTGCCAGCAGCTTTACTGGGCGAAACAAACAAGAGACCCAGTACTTC.

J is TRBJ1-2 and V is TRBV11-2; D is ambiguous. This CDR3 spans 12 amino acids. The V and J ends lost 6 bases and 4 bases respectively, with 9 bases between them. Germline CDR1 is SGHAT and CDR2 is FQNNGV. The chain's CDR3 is CASSFNGYGYTF. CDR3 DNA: TGTGCCAGCAGTTTCAACGGCTATGGCTACACCTTC.

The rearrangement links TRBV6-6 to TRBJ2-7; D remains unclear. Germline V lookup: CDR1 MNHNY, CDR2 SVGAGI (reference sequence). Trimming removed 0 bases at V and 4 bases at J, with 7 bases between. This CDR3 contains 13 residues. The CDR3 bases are TGTGCCAGCAGTTACTCGAGTCAATACGAGCAGTACTTC. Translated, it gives CASSYSSQYEQYF.

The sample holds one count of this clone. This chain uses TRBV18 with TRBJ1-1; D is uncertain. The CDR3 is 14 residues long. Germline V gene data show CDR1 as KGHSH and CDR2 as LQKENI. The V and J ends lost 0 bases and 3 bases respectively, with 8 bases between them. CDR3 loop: CASSPPSADTEAFF. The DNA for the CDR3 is TGTGCCAGCTCACCACCGTCAGCTGACACTGAAGCTTTCTTT.

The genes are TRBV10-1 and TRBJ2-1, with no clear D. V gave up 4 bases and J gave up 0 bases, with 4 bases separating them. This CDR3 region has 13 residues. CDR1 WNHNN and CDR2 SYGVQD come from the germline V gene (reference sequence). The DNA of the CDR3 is TGCGCCAGCAGTGCCCGCTCCTACAATGAGCAGTTCTTC. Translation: CASSARSYNEQFF.

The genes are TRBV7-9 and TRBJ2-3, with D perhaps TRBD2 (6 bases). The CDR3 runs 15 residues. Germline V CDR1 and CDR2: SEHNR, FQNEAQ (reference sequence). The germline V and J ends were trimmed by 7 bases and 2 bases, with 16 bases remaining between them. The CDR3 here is CASITQGGLTDTQYF. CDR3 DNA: TGTGCCAGCATCACCCAGGGAGGCCTCACAGATACGCAGTATTTT.

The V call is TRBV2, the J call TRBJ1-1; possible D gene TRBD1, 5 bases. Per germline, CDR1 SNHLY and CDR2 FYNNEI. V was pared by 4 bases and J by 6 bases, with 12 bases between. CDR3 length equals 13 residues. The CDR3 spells CASSGGRASEAFF. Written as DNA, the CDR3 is TGTGCCAGCAGTGGGGGCAGGGCCTCTGAAGCTTTCTTT.

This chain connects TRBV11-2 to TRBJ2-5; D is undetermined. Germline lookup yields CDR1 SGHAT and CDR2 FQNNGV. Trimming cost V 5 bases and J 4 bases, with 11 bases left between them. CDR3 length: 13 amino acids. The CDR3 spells CASSQYDRETQYF. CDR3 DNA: TGTGCCAGCAGCCAGTACGATAGAGAGACCCAGTACTTC.

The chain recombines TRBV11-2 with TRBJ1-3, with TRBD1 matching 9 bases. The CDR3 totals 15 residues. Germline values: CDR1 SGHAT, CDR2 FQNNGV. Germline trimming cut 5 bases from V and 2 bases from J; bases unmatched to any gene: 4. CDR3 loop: CASSVGQGPGNTIYF. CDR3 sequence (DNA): TGTGCCAGCAGCGTCGGACAGGGGCCTGGAAACACCATATATTTT.

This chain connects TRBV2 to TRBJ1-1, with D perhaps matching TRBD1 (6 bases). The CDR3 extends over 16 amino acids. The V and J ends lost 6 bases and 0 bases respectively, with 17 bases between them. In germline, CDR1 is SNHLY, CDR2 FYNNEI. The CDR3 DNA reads TGTGCCAGCAGAAAATTCGGGGGACAAGTGAACACTGAAGCTTTCTTT. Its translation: CASRKFGGQVNTEAFF.

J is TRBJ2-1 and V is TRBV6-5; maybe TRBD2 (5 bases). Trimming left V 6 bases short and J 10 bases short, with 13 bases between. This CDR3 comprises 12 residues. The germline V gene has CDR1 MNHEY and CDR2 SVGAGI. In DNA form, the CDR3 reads TGTGCCAGCAGGGACTGGACCCAGGAGCAGTTCTTC. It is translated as CASRDWTQEQFF.

In nucleotides, the CDR3 is TGCGCCAGCAGCTTGGAGGGACAGGGGGCGAACGGCTACACCTTC. Protein: CASSLEGQGANGYTF. The chain is built from TRBV5-1 and TRBJ1-2, with 12 bases matching TRBD1. Germline CDR1 is SGHRS and CDR2 is YFSETQ. The CDR3 length is 15 residues. V lost 0 bases and J lost 8; bases outside the gene matches: 5.

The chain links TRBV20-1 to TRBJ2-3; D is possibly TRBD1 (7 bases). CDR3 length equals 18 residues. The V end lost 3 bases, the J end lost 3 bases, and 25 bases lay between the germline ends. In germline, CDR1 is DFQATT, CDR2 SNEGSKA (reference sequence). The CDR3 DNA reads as TGCAGTGCTAGTCTTAAGGGCAGGGGAGGCAGGGGGACAGATACGCAGTATTTT. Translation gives CSASLKGRGGRGTDTQYF.

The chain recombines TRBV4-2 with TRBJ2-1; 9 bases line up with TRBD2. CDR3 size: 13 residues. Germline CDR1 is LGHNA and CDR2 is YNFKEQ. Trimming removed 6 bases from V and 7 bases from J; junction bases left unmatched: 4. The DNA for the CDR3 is TGTGCCAGCAGTCGCGGGGGGGAGAATGAGCAGTTCTTC. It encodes CASSRGGENEQFF.

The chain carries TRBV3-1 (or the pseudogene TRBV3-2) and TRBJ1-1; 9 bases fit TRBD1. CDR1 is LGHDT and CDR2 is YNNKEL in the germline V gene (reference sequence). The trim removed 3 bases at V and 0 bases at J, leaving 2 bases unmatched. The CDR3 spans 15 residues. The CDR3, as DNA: TGTGCCAGCAGCCAGGGACAGGGCCTGAACACTGAAGCTTTCTTT. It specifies CASSQGQGLNTEAFF.

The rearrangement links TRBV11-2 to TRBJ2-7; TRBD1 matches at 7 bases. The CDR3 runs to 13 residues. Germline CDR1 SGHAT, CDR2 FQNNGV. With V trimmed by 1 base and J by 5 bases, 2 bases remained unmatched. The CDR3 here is CASSLGQGNEQYF. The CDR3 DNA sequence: TGTGCCAGCAGCTTAGGACAGGGTAACGAGCAGTACTTC.